This TCR beta chain appears in the sequencing data of a study of response to subunit inactivated influenza vaccine. Study results and caveats: Authors suggested each seasonal influenza vaccination recruits few new T cells.

This clonotype was found a few times. The antigen remains undetermined. V was clipped by 0 bases and J by 3 bases, with 12 bases between them. The germline V gene encodes CDR1 LGHNA and CDR2 YSLEER. The CDR3 consists of 15 residues. TCRdb fed the RT-PCR reads into MiXCR, producing one record per CDR3 protein. The table records around 790,000 distinct CDR3 sequences, over 20% of them present only once. The sample consisted of PBMCs from blood, taken 5 days after vaccination. The V call is TRBV4-3, the J call TRBJ2-7; D might be TRBD2 (6 bases). The source is a man aged 45-65 years who received an inactivated influenza vaccine. The CDR3 spells CASSQDRPGDYEQYF. Here the CDR3 DNA reads TGCGCCAGCAGCCAAGATCGACCGGGGGACTACGAGCAGTACTTC.